What follows describes a single T cell receptor beta chain. Its antigen is unidentified. The sample is drawn from a study of CD8+ T cells in alopecia areata. Investigators isolated RNA and reverse transcribed it into cDNA to act as the sequencing template. Measured with immunoSEQ multiplex PCR; TCRdb has only the in-frame clones, and not every one. The sample gives 170,000 or so clones, under 60% of which show up once; about 12% is in the top ten. Treatment in this sample: oral pan-JAK inhibitor, 5-10 mg twice daily. CDR3 length equals 19 residues. J lost 1 base, V lost 5 bases, and 10 bases had no gene match. The V gene's germline CDR1 is SEHNR and CDR2 FQNEAQ (reference sequence). General study points: As there was one nonresponder, how baseline CD8+ expansion relates to response remains uncertain.

Sequencing used CD8+ T cells sorted from blood, obtained at week 24, from a patient treated with tofacitinib. The V and J genes are TRBV7-9 and TRBJ2-3; 15 bases are a match to TRBD2. The sequence was collected from a human donor with alopecia areata. For the CDR3, the DNA is TGTGCCAGCAGCCACCCCGGGACTAGCGGGGGGCACCGCACAGATACGCAGTATTTT. Its translation is CASSHPGTSGGHRTDTQYF.